Following are 16 T cell receptor beta chains from one sample sequenced in a study of blood T cell repertoires in COVID-19. Measured with immunoSEQ multiplex PCR; TCRdb has only the in-frame clones, and not every one. This sample has tens of thousands of clones; more than 70% occur once, and the top ten carry around 15%. What was sequenced was peripheral blood. These receptors were obtained from a woman between 65 and 79 years old with acute or convalescent COVID-19.

The rearrangement joins TRBV27 to TRBJ2-1, with D possibly TRBD1 on 6 matching bases. Germline-derived CDR1 and CDR2 are MNHEY and SMNVEV (reference sequence). With 5 bases removed from V and 9 bases from J, the gap between germline ends came to 14 bases. The CDR3 loop spans 13 amino acids. Here the CDR3 reads CASSTYRVGEQFF. The DNA for the CDR3 is TGTGCCAGCAGTACCTACAGGGTGGGTGAGCAGTTCTTC.

The V and J genes are TRBV27 and TRBJ1-4, with 9 bases lining up with TRBD1. Germline V gene sequence: CDR1 MNHEY, CDR2 SMNVEV (reference sequence). The CDR3 consists of 14 residues. V gave up 6 bases and J gave up 5 bases; unmatched junction bases: 4. This chain's CDR3 is CASRRDRENEKLFF. CDR3 in DNA: TGTGCCAGCAGAAGGGACAGGGAGAATGAAAAACTGTTTTTT.

This clone has more than one count but fewer than ten. The rearrangement links TRBV30 to TRBJ2-3; D is perhaps TRBD1 (6 bases). The CDR3 extends over 14 amino acids. Germline V gene sequence: CDR1 GTSNPN, CDR2 SVGIG (reference sequence). Trimming took off 8 bases at V and 8 bases at J, with 23 bases between the two ends. The CDR3 protein is CARRTQGASGTQYF. CDR3 sequence (DNA): TGTGCCCGGCGGACACAGGGAGCCTCGGGTACGCAGTATTTT.

In this sample, this clone turned up once. This chain joins TRBV4-3 and TRBJ1-2, with 8 bases aligning to TRBD1. V shed 0 bases, J shed 2 bases, and the junction held 20 bases outside the gene matches. The CDR3 extends over 21 amino acids. From germline, CDR1 is LGHNA and CDR2 YSLEER. The DNA for the CDR3 is TGCGCCAGCAGCCAAGAACCCGGGAACTACATAGAACAGGGGGTGAACTATGGCTACACCTTC. Encoded protein: CASSQEPGNYIEQGVNYGYTF.

J is TRBJ2-3 and V is TRBV19; D unresolved. The CDR3 extends over 13 amino acids. Germline V gene data show CDR1 as LNHDA and CDR2 as SQIVND (reference sequence). V lost 3 bases to trimming and J lost 3 bases, with 7 bases between them. The CDR3 spells CASSIGLTDTQYF. The CDR3 nucleotides are TGTGCCAGTAGTATCGGTTTGACAGATACGCAGTATTTT.

V and J are TRBV9 and TRBJ2-7; possible D gene TRBD1, 5 bases. Deletions cut 0 bases from V and 3 bases from J, with 13 bases between. The CDR3 contains 15 residues. Germline loops: CDR1 SGDLS, CDR2 YYNGEE. In DNA, the CDR3 is TGTGCCAGCAGCGTAGAGCAAGGCAGGGACTACGAGCAGTACGTC. It codes for CASSVEQGRDYEQYV.

This chain connects TRBV3-1 (or the pseudogene TRBV3-2) to TRBJ1-3; 7 bases match TRBD1. With 6 bases clipped from V and 2 bases from J, the junction kept 1 base outside the gene matches. Germline V lookup: CDR1 LGHDT, CDR2 YNNKEL (reference sequence). The CDR3 runs to 13 residues. This CDR3 reads CASSTGAGNTIYF. The CDR3 bases are TGTGCCAGCAGTACAGGGGCTGGAAACACCATATATTTT.

The DNA of the CDR3 is TGCGCCAGCAGCTTGACTAGCGGAATCTACAATGAGCAGTTCTTC. It codes for CASSLTSGIYNEQFF. V is TRBV5-1 and J is TRBJ2-1; 8 bases are a match to TRBD2. J gave up 3 bases and V 1 base, and 3 bases lay outside the gene matches. CDR1 is SGHRS and CDR2 is YFSETQ in the germline V gene. This CDR3 spans 15 amino acids.

The rearrangement links TRBV5-1 to TRBJ2-5; D remains ambiguous. This CDR3 is 13 amino acids long. Looked up from germline, CDR1 is SGHRS and CDR2 is YFSETQ. The germline V and J ends were trimmed by 0 bases and 5 bases, with 8 bases remaining between them. CDR3 residues: CASSLDRVETQYF. The DNA of the CDR3 is TGCGCCAGCAGCTTGGATCGGGTGGAGACCCAGTACTTC.

The gene calls are TRBV11-2 and TRBJ1-2; TRBD1 aligns across 10 bases. Germline CDR1 SGHAT, CDR2 FQNNGV. This CDR3 is built from 13 residues. With V trimmed by 3 bases and J by 8 bases, 3 bases remained unmatched. The CDR3 nucleotides read TGTGCCAGCAGCTTGGGACAGGGGACGGGCTACACCTTC. Its translation: CASSLGQGTGYTF.

The rearrangement links TRBV29-1 to TRBJ2-4; 7 bases are a match to TRBD2. The germline gives CDR1 SQVTM, CDR2 ANQGSEA. This CDR3 contains 15 residues. The V and J ends lost 6 bases and 7 bases, in that order; junction bases with no gene match: 15. CDR3 bases: TGCAGCGTCGCCGATTCGGGGGGAGGACGCAACATTCAGTACTTC. It is translated as CSVADSGGGRNIQYF.

The J gene is TRBJ1-1, the V gene TRBV7-9; D may be TRBD1 (5 bases). Germline V CDR1 and CDR2: SEHNR, FQNEAQ (reference sequence). CDR3 size: 15 residues. The ends were cut back, 1 base at V and 6 bases at J, with 15 bases in the middle. The CDR3 region is CASSLEGMVGAEAFF. The CDR3 DNA reads TGTGCCAGCAGCTTAGAAGGTATGGTAGGGGCTGAAGCTTTCTTT.

The chain joins TRBV3-1 (or the pseudogene TRBV3-2) to TRBJ2-5; 8 positions agree with TRBD1. The CDR3 sequence is 15 residues long. V shed 0 bases and J 3 bases; nucleotides not matched to a gene: 3. CDR1 is LGHDT and CDR2 is YNNKEL in the germline V gene (reference sequence). CDR3 in DNA: TGTGCCAGCAGCCAAGATACAGGGGGTGAAGAGACCCAGTACTTC. It translates to CASSQDTGGEETQYF.

In this sample, this clone turned up a few times. The chain links TRBV11-3 to TRBJ2-2, with a weak D call TRBD1 (5 bases). From germline, CDR1 is SGHNT and CDR2 YENEEA. CDR3 length: 13 amino acids. V was clipped by 3 bases and J by 7 bases, with 9 bases between them. CDR3 coding DNA: TGTGCCAGCAGCTTCAGGGTTCACGGGGAGCTGTTTTTT. It is translated as CASSFRVHGELFF.

The chain couples TRBV10-3 to TRBJ2-7, with 9 bases that match TRBD1. Germline V gives CDR1 ENHRY, CDR2 SYGVKD. Trimming cost V 10 bases and J 5 bases; bases outside gene matches: 6. CDR3 length: 12 amino acids. CDR3 protein: CATMGQGHEQYV. CDR3 bases: TGTGCCACAATGGGACAGGGACACGAGCAGTACGTC.

The chain links TRBV13 to TRBJ2-2; 11 bases match TRBD2. CDR3 size: 17 residues. Germline V lookup: CDR1 PRHDT, CDR2 FYEKMQ (reference sequence). V trimming: 3 bases; J trimming: 7 bases; junction bases outside the gene matches: 10. This CDR3 is CASSFSTSGMTGGELFF. CDR3 DNA sequence: TGTGCCAGCAGCTTTTCGACTAGCGGGATGACTGGCGGGGAGCTGTTTTTT.